This entry lists 26 T cell receptor beta chains sequenced from one sample in a study of cytomegalovirus exposure and HLA in healthy donors. Data came from immunoSEQ multiplex PCR; TCRdb stores just in-frame clones and leaves some out. The top ten clones hold just over 3% of a sample with approximately 65,000 clones, roughly nine tenths of them seen once. Sequenced: PBMCs. The receptors were sampled from a man between 18 and 29 years old in good health and CMV-seronegative.

The chain uses TRBV6-5 and TRBJ2-7; 7 bases are a match to TRBD1. Germline-derived CDR1 and CDR2 are MNHEY and SVGAGI. Germline trimming cut 4 bases from V and 2 bases from J; bases unmatched to any gene: 8. The CDR3 extends over 15 amino acids. The CDR3 sequence: CASSLYRGKAYEQYF. The CDR3 DNA is TGTGCCAGCAGTTTATACAGGGGAAAAGCCTACGAGCAGTACTTC.

CDR3 sequence: CASSAHQNTEAFF. The CDR3 DNA follows: TGTGCCAGCAGCGCACACCAGAACACTGAAGCTTTCTTT. This chain links TRBV13 with TRBJ1-1; D remains ambiguous. Germline CDR1 and CDR2: PRHDT and FYEKMQ (reference sequence). The CDR3 runs to 13 residues. V lost 5 bases and J lost 1, with 8 bases in between. Combining the CDR3 with reference TRBV13 and TRBJ1-1 gives the whole variable domain AAGVIQSPRHLIKEKRETATLKCYPIPRHDTVYWYQQGPGQDPQFLISFYEKMQSDKGSIPDRFSAQQFSDYHSELNMSSLELGDSALYFCASSAHQNTEAFFGQGTRLTVV.

The gene calls are TRBV5-1 and TRBJ2-5; TRBD2 agrees at 15 bases. The germline V gene has CDR1 SGHRS and CDR2 YFSETQ. There are 19 residues in the CDR3. V shed 0 bases, J shed 4 bases, and the junction held 10 bases outside the gene matches. The CDR3: CASSLVQKAGLAGGETQYF. The DNA of the CDR3 is TGCGCCAGCAGCTTGGTACAGAAGGCGGGACTAGCGGGAGGAGAGACCCAGTACTTC.

The chain joins TRBV7-2 to TRBJ2-3; possibly TRBD2 for D (5 bases). V was trimmed by 2 bases and J by 3 bases, leaving 12 bases between them. Germline-derived CDR1 and CDR2 are SGHTA and FQGNSA. The CDR3 sequence is 15 residues long. The CDR3: CASSLFSRETDTQYF. CDR3 nucleotide sequence: TGTGCCAGCAGCTTATTCTCTAGGGAGACAGATACGCAGTATTTT.

This clone was recorded only once. This rearrangement joins TRBV5-1 to TRBJ2-1; weak D call: TRBD2 (6 bases). The CDR3 runs 12 residues. CDR1 and CDR2 from the germline V gene are SGHRS and YFSETQ. Deletions cut 4 bases from V and 15 bases from J, with 17 bases between. The CDR3 nucleotides read TGCGCCAGCAGCCAGACCCCGGGACTGGGGTTCTTC. This codes for CASSQTPGLGFF.

This chain uses TRBV7-9 with TRBJ2-1, with a tentative D call TRBD1 (5 bases). Between the trimmed V and J ends, which lost 3 bases and 12 bases, there was a span of 9 bases. Germline V gene sequence: CDR1 SEHNR, CDR2 FQNEAQ (reference sequence). The length of the CDR3 is 11 residues. CDR3 protein: CASSLGQRQFF. As DNA, the CDR3 is TGTGCCAGCAGCTTGGGGCAAAGGCAGTTCTTC.

The V gene is TRBV7-2, the J gene TRBJ2-3; D is unresolved. Trimming shortened V by 5 bases and J by 1 base, and 16 bases separated the two germline ends. The length of the CDR3 is 16 residues. CDR1 SGHTA and CDR2 FQGNSA come from the germline V gene. CDR3 region: CASSQFERSGTDTQYF. The DNA of the CDR3 is TGTGCCAGCAGCCAGTTTGAGAGGAGCGGCACAGATACGCAGTATTTT.

The chain recombines TRBV15 with TRBJ1-1, with D possibly matching TRBD1 (6 bases). The V gene lost 5 bases and the J gene lost 5 bases, with 18 bases spanning the gap. The CDR3 is 15 amino acids. CDR1 and CDR2 from the germline V gene are LNHNV and YYDKDF (reference sequence). CDR3 DNA sequence: TGTGCCACCAGCCTTCGCAGGGGTCTGGGGACTGAAGCTTTCTTT. This gives the protein CATSLRRGLGTEAFF. The variable domain in full, with the rest retrieved from reference TRBV15 and TRBJ1-1, is DAMVIQNPRYQVTQFGKPVTLSCSQTLNHNVMYWYQQKSSQAPKLLFHYYDKDFNNEADTPDNFQSRRPNTSFCFLDIRSPGLGDTAMYLCATSLRRGLGTEAFFGQGTRLTVV.

The chain carries TRBV5-4 and TRBJ2-1, with D perhaps TRBD2 (6 bases). CDR1 and CDR2 from the germline V gene are SGHNT and YYREEE (reference sequence). Trimming cost V 5 bases and J 5 bases, with 17 bases left between them. This CDR3 is 15 amino acids long. This CDR3 is CASRRISGDHNEQFF. CDR3 in DNA: TGTGCCAGCAGAAGGATTTCGGGGGACCACAATGAGCAGTTCTTC.

The chain employs TRBV7-3 and TRBJ2-5, with D unresolved. Trimming pared 0 bases from V and 2 bases from J, leaving 22 bases between. There are 19 residues in the CDR3. CDR1 is SGHTA and CDR2 is FQGTGA in the germline V gene. Here the CDR3 reads CASSLTFRSGPVLQETQYF. DNA of the CDR3: TGTGCCAGCAGCTTAACGTTCCGGTCGGGTCCAGTCTTACAAGAGACCCAGTACTTC.

The chain couples TRBV5-1 to TRBJ2-3; D is unclear. CDR1 and CDR2 (germline): SGHRS, YFSETQ. V was shortened by 1 base and J by 1 base, with 10 bases between the two germline ends. The CDR3 is 15 amino acids. The CDR3 DNA reads TGCGCCAGCAGCTTGTTACCCCAGGGCACAGATACGCAGTATTTT. This translates into CASSLLPQGTDTQYF. Full variable domain (missing parts from reference TRBV5-1 and TRBJ2-3): KAGVTQTPRYLIKTRGQQVTLSCSPISGHRSVSWYQQTPGQGLQFLFEYFSETQRNKGNFPGRFSGRQFSNSRSEMNVSTLELGDSALYLCASSLLPQGTDTQYFGPGTRLTVL.

This clone was observed once. This chain joins TRBV10-3 and TRBJ1-5; 7 bases align to TRBD1. The germline gives CDR1 ENHRY, CDR2 SYGVKD. The CDR3 is 14 residues long. V was pared by 6 bases and J by 3 bases, with 5 bases of the junction left unmatched. As DNA, the CDR3 is TGTGCCATCAGCGGAACAGGGGTCAATCAGCCCCAGCATTTT. Translating it yields CAISGTGVNQPQHF.

This rearrangement joins TRBV28 to TRBJ1-5, with 9 bases lining up with TRBD1. CDR1 and CDR2 from the germline V gene are MDHEN and SYDVKM. The CDR3 totals 17 residues. J gave up 2 bases and V 4 bases, and 9 bases lay outside the gene matches. This CDR3 reads CASSSDPRTGGNQPQHF. As DNA, the CDR3 is TGTGCCAGCAGTTCGGACCCGCGGACAGGGGGCAATCAGCCCCAGCATTTT.

V gene TRBV27 combines with J gene TRBJ2-1; 11 bases match TRBD2. With 1 base clipped from V and 3 bases from J, the junction kept 11 bases outside the gene matches. Germline V gene lookup returns CDR1 MNHEY and CDR2 SMNVEV (reference sequence). This CDR3 has 19 residues. The CDR3 loop is CASSLFISTSGRNYNEQFF. The CDR3 nucleotides are TGTGCCAGCAGTTTATTTATCTCTACTAGCGGGAGAAACTACAATGAGCAGTTCTTC.

This clone was observed a single time. The gene calls are TRBV5-1 and TRBJ2-4; D may be TRBD2 (5 bases). CDR3 length: 14 residues. Germline CDR1 SGHRS, CDR2 YFSETQ. With 1 base removed from V and 4 bases from J, the gap between germline ends came to 9 bases. The CDR3 DNA sequence: TGCGCCAGCAGCTTGCGGGGTCGGAAAAACATTCAGTACTTC. Its protein is CASSLRGRKNIQYF.

The V call is TRBV6-4, the J call TRBJ2-7; 11 bases line up with TRBD2. CDR1 and CDR2 from the germline V gene are MRHNA and SNTAGT. Trimming cost V 0 bases and J 3 bases; bases outside gene matches: 4. This CDR3 has 16 amino acids. The chain's CDR3 is CASSDSLAGGRYEQYF. CDR3 nucleotide sequence: TGTGCCAGCAGTGACTCATTAGCGGGAGGGCGCTACGAGCAGTACTTC.

The J gene is TRBJ1-4, the V gene TRBV7-9, with D tentatively TRBD1 (5 bases). The germline CDR1 and CDR2 sequences are SEHNR and FQNEAQ (reference sequence). V lost 6 bases and J 6 bases, leaving 14 bases between the germline ends. This CDR3 region has 14 residues. CDR3 in DNA: TGTGCCAGCAGTTTAAATCAGGGTTATGAAAAACTGTTTTTT. Encoded protein: CASSLNQGYEKLFF.

The chain has TRBV25-1 and TRBJ2-3; 8 positions match TRBD2. The germline gives CDR1 MGHDK, CDR2 SYGVNS. The CDR3 has 12 residues. Trimming cost V 7 bases and J 8 bases; bases outside gene matches: 5. The CDR3 coding sequence is TGTGCCAGCAAGACTCGGGAGGGTACGCAGTATTTT. This translates into CASKTREGTQYF.

J is TRBJ2-7 and V is TRBV4-2; 8 bases map to TRBD2. The V gene end was trimmed by 4 bases and the J gene end by 7 bases; junction bases not matched to a gene: 15. Germline lookup yields CDR1 LGHNA and CDR2 YNFKEQ. The CDR3 extends over 16 amino acids. The CDR3, as DNA: TGTGCCAGCAGCCCCGCCGGGACTAGGCCTGGGGGGGAGCAGTACTTC. This sequence encodes CASSPAGTRPGGEQYF.

This chain uses TRBV18 with TRBJ2-7; the match to TRBD1 covers 7 bases. Trimming took 3 bases from V and 0 from J; bases not matched to a gene: 8. Germline V gene data show CDR1 as KGHSH and CDR2 as LQKENI. This CDR3 region has 16 residues. CDR3 DNA: TGTGCCAGCTCACCCGGAAGGACAGGTTTCTCCTACGAGCAGTACTTC. This sequence encodes CASSPGRTGFSYEQYF. Filled out from reference TRBV18 and TRBJ2-7, the complete variable domain reads NAGVMQNPRHLVRRRGQEARLRCSPMKGHSHVYWYRQLPEEGLKFMVYLQKENIIDESGMPKERFSAEFPKEGPSILRIQQVVRGDSAAYFCASSPGRTGFSYEQYFGPGTRLTVT.

The gene calls are TRBV5-4 and TRBJ2-1, with 14 bases aligning to TRBD2. The CDR3 is made up of 18 amino acids. Germline CDR1 SGHNT, CDR2 YYREEE (reference sequence). Germline trimming cut 3 bases from V and 9 bases from J; bases unmatched to any gene: 14. CDR3 in DNA: TGTGCCAGCAGCTCTCGGACTAGCGGGAGGATCCCGGGAGGTGAGCAGTTCTTC. It encodes CASSSRTSGRIPGGEQFF.

The V gene is TRBV28, the J gene TRBJ2-7; D gene ambiguous. Between the trimmed V and J ends, which lost 5 bases and 5 bases, there was a span of 10 bases. Germline lookup yields CDR1 MDHEN and CDR2 SYDVKM. The CDR3 spans 12 residues. The CDR3 region has the DNA TGTGCCAGCAGTCCTAGTAACGACGAGCAGTACTTC. Residues: CASSPSNDEQYF. The full variable domain, rest sourced from reference TRBV28 and TRBJ2-7, is DVKVTQSSRYLVKRTGEKVFLECVQDMDHENMFWYRQDPGLGLRLIYFSYDVKMKEKGDIPEGYSVSREKKERFSLILESASTNQTSMYLCASSPSNDEQYFGPGTRLTVT.

This chain uses TRBV2 with TRBJ2-5; 7 bases map to TRBD1. Per germline, CDR1 SNHLY and CDR2 FYNNEI. The CDR3 sequence is 15 residues long. V gave up 5 bases and J gave up 2 bases; unmatched junction bases: 8. CDR3 amino acids: CASSRQGPGQETQYF. The DNA for the CDR3 is TGTGCCAGCAGTCGACAGGGCCCTGGACAAGAGACCCAGTACTTC. Together with reference TRBV2 and TRBJ2-5, the CDR3 gives the full variable domain: EPEVTQTPSHQVTQMGQEVILRCVPISNHLYFYWYRQILGQKVEFLVSFYNNEISEKSEIFDDQFSVERPDGSNFTLKIRSTKLEDSAMYFCASSRQGPGQETQYFGPGTRLLVL.

The chain uses TRBV6-5 and TRBJ1-2; tentatively, D is TRBD1 (5 bases). Trimming took 6 bases from V and 3 from J, leaving 14 bases between them. The CDR3 is 14 amino acids. Germline assignment: CDR1 MNHEY and CDR2 SVGAGI. CDR3 residues: CASRRAGRDYGYTF. In nucleotides, the CDR3 is TGTGCCAGCAGGAGGGCAGGGAGGGACTATGGCTACACCTTC.

V usage is TRBV27 and J usage is TRBJ2-7, with 11 bases identical to TRBD2. The CDR3 loop spans 15 amino acids. V was clipped by 6 bases and J by 4 bases; unmatched bases: 8. Germline V lookup: CDR1 MNHEY, CDR2 SMNVEV (reference sequence). The CDR3 nucleotides read TGTGCCAGCAGCCCTAGACTAGCGGGATATTACGAGCAGTACTTC. It encodes CASSPRLAGYYEQYF.

This chain links TRBV2 with TRBJ2-7, with D possibly TRBD1 on 6 matching bases. Per the germline V gene, CDR1 is SNHLY and CDR2 is FYNNEI. Trimming took 3 bases from V and 0 from J, leaving 9 bases between them. This CDR3 spans 14 amino acids. This CDR3 reads CASSDTGLSYEQYF. DNA for the CDR3: TGTGCCAGCAGTGATACAGGGCTCTCCTACGAGCAGTACTTC.